This is a list of T cell receptor beta chains from one sample in a study of identical twins. TCRdb reprocessed the 5' RACE reads via MiXCR and lists one record per CDR3 protein. The sample lists under 300,000 distinct CDR3 sequences; around an eighth were seen once. Sequenced sample: memory (CD45RO+) T cells sorted from blood. These receptors were collected from a woman younger than 30 in good health. The CDR3 runs from the conserved cysteine through the conserved F or W. Fields, in order: clone size, J gene, V gene, D gene, CDR3 protein, CDR3 DNA. A D gene is named only where the DNA matches it firmly. Size tells how often a clone was seen (once, few, many) or the class of an expanded clone, and some rows leave it out.

few	TRBJ1-1	TRBV6-5	.	CASSYSKAGNTEAFF	TGTGCCAGCAGTTACTCGAAGGCAGGGAACACTGAAGCTTTCTTT
.	TRBJ2-7	TRBV11-1	.	CASSRTGRSDGMYF	TGTGCCAGCAGCCGTACAGGGAGATCAGACGGCATGTACTTC
.	TRBJ2-1	TRBV10-1	TRBD2	CASSETTPGLAVNEQFF	TGCGCCAGCAGTGAGACTACACCGGGACTAGCGGTCAATGAGCAGTTCTTC
many	TRBJ1-1	TRBV6-1	TRBD1	CASSRYRGLDTEAFF	TGTGCCAGCAGTCGGTACAGGGGGTTGGACACTGAAGCTTTCTTT
.	TRBJ2-3	TRBV29-1	.	CSVDGSPTDTQYF	TGCAGCGTTGATGGTTCTCCCACAGATACGCAGTATTTT
.	TRBJ1-5	TRBV11-2	.	CASSLGEGNQPQHF	TGTGCCAGCAGCTTGGGGGAGGGCAATCAGCCCCAGCATTTT
few	TRBJ1-5	TRBV6-5	.	CASSYSGRGQPQHF	TGTGCCAGCAGTTACTCGGGCCGGGGGCAGCCCCAGCATTTT
.	TRBJ2-7	TRBV7-9	TRBD2	CASSQWGGREQYF	TGTGCCAGCAGCCAATGGGGGGGTCGGGAGCAGTACTTC
few	TRBJ1-2	TRBV12-3/TRBV12-4	TRBD1	CASSIRDRVYGYTF	TGTGCCAGCAGTATCCGGGACAGGGTCTATGGCTACACCTTC
.	TRBJ2-1	TRBV7-2	TRBD1	CASRNRDRGGDEQFF	TGTGCCAGCAGAAACCGGGACAGGGGTGGCGATGAGCAGTTCTTC
few	TRBJ2-1	TRBV7-8	.	CASSTVTSSYNEQFF	TGTGCCAGCAGCACAGTAACTAGCTCCTACAATGAGCAGTTCTTC
many	TRBJ2-1	TRBV5-1	.	CASSLGGEHEQFF	TGCGCCAGCAGCTTGGGGGGGGAGCATGAGCAGTTCTTC
few	TRBJ2-7	TRBV2	.	CASKERQFTYEQYF	TGTGCCAGCAAGGAGAGGCAGTTCACCTACGAGCAGTACTTC
.	TRBJ1-2	TRBV12-3/TRBV12-4	.	CASRPERVDGYTF	TGTGCCAGCAGGCCAGAGAGAGTTGATGGCTACACCTTC
.	TRBJ2-3	TRBV6-5	TRBD2	CASSLPGPSGRMADTQYF	TGTGCCAGCAGTCTACCGGGGCCTAGCGGGAGGATGGCAGATACGCAGTATTTT
few	TRBJ2-5	TRBV6-2/TRBV6-3	.	CATRGRDWGKDQETQYF	TGTGCCACCCGAGGAAGGGATTGGGGGAAAGATCAAGAGACCCAGTACTTC
.	TRBJ2-1	TRBV7-2	.	CASSATRDLVREQFF	TGTGCCAGCAGCGCGACCCGGGACTTGGTTCGTGAGCAGTTCTTC
.	TRBJ2-1	TRBV11-2	TRBD2	CASSSRTSGGTLHNEQFF	TGTGCCAGCAGCTCAAGGACTAGCGGGGGGACACTACACAATGAGCAGTTCTTC
.	TRBJ2-1	TRBV12-3/TRBV12-4	TRBD2	CASSTSDYNEQFF	TGTGCCAGCAGCACTAGCGACTACAATGAGCAGTTCTTC
few	TRBJ1-2	TRBV12-3/TRBV12-4	.	CASSLSQGDGYTF	TGTGCCAGCAGTTTATCACAGGGTGATGGCTACACCTTC